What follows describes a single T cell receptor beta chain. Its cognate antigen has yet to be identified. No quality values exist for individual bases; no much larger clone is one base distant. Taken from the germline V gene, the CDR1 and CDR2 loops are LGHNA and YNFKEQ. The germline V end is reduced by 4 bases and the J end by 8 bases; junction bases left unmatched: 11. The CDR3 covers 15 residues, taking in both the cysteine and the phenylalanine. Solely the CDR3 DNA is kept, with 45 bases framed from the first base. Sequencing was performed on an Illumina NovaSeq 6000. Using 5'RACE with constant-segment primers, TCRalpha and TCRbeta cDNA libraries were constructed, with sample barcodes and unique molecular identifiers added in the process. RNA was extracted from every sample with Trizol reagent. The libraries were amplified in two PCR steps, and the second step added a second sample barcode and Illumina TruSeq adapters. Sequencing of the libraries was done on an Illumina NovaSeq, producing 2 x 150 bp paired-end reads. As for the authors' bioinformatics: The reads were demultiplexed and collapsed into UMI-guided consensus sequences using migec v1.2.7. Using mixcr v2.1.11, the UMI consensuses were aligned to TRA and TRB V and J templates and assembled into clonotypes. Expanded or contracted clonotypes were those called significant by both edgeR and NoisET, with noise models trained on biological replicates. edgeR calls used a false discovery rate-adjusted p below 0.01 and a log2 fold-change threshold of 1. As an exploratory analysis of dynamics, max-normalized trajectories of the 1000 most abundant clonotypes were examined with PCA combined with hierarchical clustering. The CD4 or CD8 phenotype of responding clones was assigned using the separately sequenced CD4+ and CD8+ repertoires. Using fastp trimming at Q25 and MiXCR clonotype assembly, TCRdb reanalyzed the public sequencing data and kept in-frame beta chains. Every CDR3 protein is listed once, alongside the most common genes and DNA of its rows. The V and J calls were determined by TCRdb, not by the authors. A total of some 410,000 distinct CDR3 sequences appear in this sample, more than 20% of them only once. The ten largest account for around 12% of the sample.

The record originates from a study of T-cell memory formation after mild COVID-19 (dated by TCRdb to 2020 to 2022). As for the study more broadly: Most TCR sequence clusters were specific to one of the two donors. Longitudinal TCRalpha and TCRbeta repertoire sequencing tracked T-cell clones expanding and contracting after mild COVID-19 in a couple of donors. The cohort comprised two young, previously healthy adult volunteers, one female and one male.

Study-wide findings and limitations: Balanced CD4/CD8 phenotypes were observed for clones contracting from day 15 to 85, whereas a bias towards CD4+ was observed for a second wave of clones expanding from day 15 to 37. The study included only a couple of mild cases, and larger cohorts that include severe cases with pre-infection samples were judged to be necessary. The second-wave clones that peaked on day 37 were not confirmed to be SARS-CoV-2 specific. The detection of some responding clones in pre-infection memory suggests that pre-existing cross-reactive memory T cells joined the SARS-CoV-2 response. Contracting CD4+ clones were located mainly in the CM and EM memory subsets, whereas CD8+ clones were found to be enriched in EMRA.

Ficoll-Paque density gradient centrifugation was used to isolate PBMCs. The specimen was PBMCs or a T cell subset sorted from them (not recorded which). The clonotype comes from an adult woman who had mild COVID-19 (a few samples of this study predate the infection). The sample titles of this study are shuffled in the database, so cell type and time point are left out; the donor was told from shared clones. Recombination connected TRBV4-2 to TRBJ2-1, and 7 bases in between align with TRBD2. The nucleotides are TGTGCCAGCAGCCCCTCGACTAGCCGACGCGATGAGCAGTTCTTC. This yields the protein CASSPSTSRRDEQFF.